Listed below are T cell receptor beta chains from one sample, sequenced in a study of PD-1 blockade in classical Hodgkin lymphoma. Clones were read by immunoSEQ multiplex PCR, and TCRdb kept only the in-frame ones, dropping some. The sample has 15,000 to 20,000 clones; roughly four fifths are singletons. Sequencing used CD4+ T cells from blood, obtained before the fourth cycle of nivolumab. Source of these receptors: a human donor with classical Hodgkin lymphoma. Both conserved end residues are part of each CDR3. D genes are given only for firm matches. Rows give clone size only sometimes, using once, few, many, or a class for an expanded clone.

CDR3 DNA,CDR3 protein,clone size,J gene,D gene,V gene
TGTGCCAGCAGTTTCACCGGGACAGCGAGCACAGATACGCAGTATTTT,CASSFTGTASTDTQYF,NA,TRBJ2-3,TRBD1,TRBV28
TGCGCCAGCATAGGGGACTATAGCGTTCGCGAGCAGTTCTTC,CASIGDYSVREQFF,NA,TRBJ2-1,TRBD2,TRBV5-1
TGCGCCAGCAGCGTCCGCCAGGGCACAGATACGCAGTATTTT,CASSVRQGTDTQYF,once,TRBJ2-3,NA,TRBV5-1
TGCGCCAGCACCCTATCGGGGGGCGCGAACACTGAAGCTTTCTTT,CASTLSGGANTEAFF,NA,TRBJ1-1,NA,TRBV5-1
TGTGCCAGCAGAAGGGCCGAGGGGGAAAAACTGTTTTTT,CASRRAEGEKLFF,NA,TRBJ1-4,NA,TRBV6-5
TGCGCCAGCAGCCTTGGGACAGGGGGAGGCTACACCTTC,CASSLGTGGGYTF,few,TRBJ1-2,TRBD1,TRBV5-1
TGTGCCTGGAGTACAGCCTACACTGAAGCTTTCTTT,CAWSTAYTEAFF,NA,TRBJ1-1,NA,TRBV30
TGTGCCAGCAGCGTAGAGGGACCCAGTACGCAGTATTTT,CASSVEGPSTQYF,NA,TRBJ2-3,NA,TRBV9
TGTGCCATTAGACCTCTCACACCAGAGACCCAGTACTTC,CAIRPLTPETQYF,NA,TRBJ2-5,NA,TRBV6-6
TGTGCCAGTAGCCATAGCGGAGGGGCCGGGGAGCTGTTTTTT,CASSHSGGAGELFF,NA,TRBJ2-2,NA,TRBV19
TGTGCCAGCAGCTCGAACAGGGATAGGGGCTACACCTTC,CASSSNRDRGYTF,NA,TRBJ1-2,NA,TRBV7-8
TGTGCCAGCAGTGAACGAGCGGGAGTCGCCGGGGAGCTGTTTTTT,CASSERAGVAGELFF,few,TRBJ2-2,TRBD2,TRBV6-1
TGTGCCAGCAGCGCCTCATGGGATAACAAAAACATTCAGTACTTC,CASSASWDNKNIQYF,NA,TRBJ2-4,NA,TRBV9
TGTGCCAGCAGCTTGGGGCTGGCAGCCCCGTGGGGTATGAACACTGAAGCTTTCTTT,CASSLGLAAPWGMNTEAFF,NA,TRBJ1-1,NA,TRBV5-4
TGTGCCAGCAGCTTGGAAACCGGCCTCACAGGGACTCAAGAAGCTTTCTTT,CASSLETGLTGTQEAFF,NA,TRBJ1-1,NA,TRBV5-6
TGTGCCAGCAGCCTCGTTCTTGGGGAAAAACTGTTTTTT,CASSLVLGEKLFF,NA,TRBJ1-4,NA,TRBV28
TGCGCCAGCAGCTTGAGGGGGCTAAACACCGGGGAGCTGTTTTTT,CASSLRGLNTGELFF,NA,TRBJ2-2,TRBD1,TRBV5-1
TGCGCCAGCAGCGAAGGGTTAGCGGGAGATGAGCAGTTCTTC,CASSEGLAGDEQFF,NA,TRBJ2-1,TRBD2,TRBV4-3
TGTGCCATCAGTCCCCTCGGGGGGTATGAGACCCAGTACTTC,CAISPLGGYETQYF,once,TRBJ2-5,TRBD2,TRBV10-3
TGTGCCATCAGTGAGTCCCCGCCGGGACAGGGTCGGAGTCAGCCCCAGCATTTT,CAISESPPGQGRSQPQHF,NA,TRBJ1-5,TRBD1,TRBV10-3
TGTGCCAGTAGTGTACAAGGAGGGCAACTAGCCAAAAACATTCAGTACTTC,CASSVQGGQLAKNIQYF,few,TRBJ2-4,NA,TRBV19
TGCACCAGCAGCCACGATAACCCAGCCCTTGGCGGGAGCTCCTACAATGAGCAGTTCTTC,CTSSHDNPALGGSSYNEQFF,NA,TRBJ2-1,NA,TRBV1
TGTGCCAGTAGTTTACCCTCTAGCGGGAGGGCCTCGGACACCGGGGAGCTGTTTTTT,CASSLPSSGRASDTGELFF,NA,TRBJ2-2,TRBD2,TRBV19
TGTGCCAGCAGGTTAGGGAATCAGCCCCAGCATTTT,CASRLGNQPQHF,NA,TRBJ1-5,NA,TRBV27
TGTGCCAGCAGTTTAGTAGCGGGAGTTTACGAGCAGTACTTC,CASSLVAGVYEQYF,NA,TRBJ2-7,TRBD2,TRBV28
TGTGCCAGCAGCGTAGTAGGCACAGATACGCAGTATTTT,CASSVVGTDTQYF,NA,TRBJ2-3,NA,TRBV9
TGTGCCAGCAGCTTGGAAGTGTCGAACACTGAAGCTTTCTTT,CASSLEVSNTEAFF,few,TRBJ1-1,NA,TRBV5-6
TGTGCCAGCAGCTTTGGGCTGGGCAATGAGCAGTTCTTC,CASSFGLGNEQFF,NA,TRBJ2-1,NA,TRBV7-9
TGTGCCATTTGGGGAGTCGAAGCTAACTATGGCTACACCTTC,CAIWGVEANYGYTF,few,TRBJ1-2,NA,TRBV10-3
TGTGCCAGCAGCCAAGATCGCTGGGGGGGCTACACCTTC,CASSQDRWGGYTF,few,TRBJ1-2,NA,TRBV14
TGTGCCAGCCAGGTGGGGGCAGACTATGGCTACACCTTC,CASQVGADYGYTF,few,TRBJ1-2,NA,TRBV2
TGTGCCAGCAGCCCCGGGACAGGGCATTCGGGCACAGATACGCAGTATTTT,CASSPGTGHSGTDTQYF,NA,TRBJ2-3,TRBD1,TRBV11-2
TGCGCCAGCAGCCAAGATTGGCCAGTAGAACATGAGCAGTTCTTC,CASSQDWPVEHEQFF,NA,TRBJ2-1,NA,TRBV4-1
TGTGCCAGCAGCCGAAACGTTGATACGCAGTATTTT,CASSRNVDTQYF,NA,TRBJ2-3,NA,TRBV7-2
TGTGCCAGAAGCCTGGGGGGCAGGGGGCGCGACACTGAAGCTTTCTTT,CARSLGGRGRDTEAFF,NA,TRBJ1-1,TRBD1,TRBV5-3
TGTGCCAGCAGCCAAGATGGAAGGGTATCACCCCTCCACTTT,CASSQDGRVSPLHF,NA,TRBJ1-6,NA,TRBV4-2
TGTGCCAGCAGTTGGGAAACCGGGGAGCTGTTTTTT,CASSWETGELFF,NA,TRBJ2-2,NA,TRBV6-6
TGCAGCGTTGAAGGGAGCACCAACTATGGCTACACCTTC,CSVEGSTNYGYTF,NA,TRBJ1-2,NA,TRBV29-1
TGCGCCAGCAGTCCCCCGGGGGTAGGTGGAAATGAGCAGTTCTTC,CASSPPGVGGNEQFF,NA,TRBJ2-1,NA,TRBV4-1
TGTGCCAGCAGCAAACAGGGTTGGGCTAATGAAAAACTGTTTTTT,CASSKQGWANEKLFF,NA,TRBJ1-4,NA,TRBV7-9
TGTGCCAGCAGCTCCCGAGATACGCAGTATTTT,CASSSRDTQYF,NA,TRBJ2-3,NA,TRBV6-6
TGCGCCAGCAGCTTTCAACCGGACGGGGGCACCGGGGAGCTGTTTTTT,CASSFQPDGGTGELFF,NA,TRBJ2-2,NA,TRBV5-1
TGTGCCAGCTCACCGGGAGAGGGTATCCACGAGCAGTACTTC,CASSPGEGIHEQYF,NA,TRBJ2-7,NA,TRBV18
TGTGCCAGCAGTTTGGCACGAAAGCCCCAAGAGACCCAGTACTTC,CASSLARKPQETQYF,NA,TRBJ2-5,NA,TRBV28
TGTGCCAGCTCTGGCCCGGGACAGAATAATTCACCCCTCCACTTT,CASSGPGQNNSPLHF,NA,TRBJ1-6,TRBD1,TRBV18
TGCGCCAGCAGCTTGGTATATGAGGGTTACGCTTTCTTT,CASSLVYEGYAFF,NA,TRBJ1-1,NA,TRBV5-1
TGTGCCAGCAGTTCCTCCGGGACAGGGTTCGACGAGCAGTACTTC,CASSSSGTGFDEQYF,NA,TRBJ2-7,TRBD1,TRBV2
TGCGCCAGCAGGAAGGTTAGCACCACAATTCAGACCGGGGAGCTGTTTTTT,CASRKVSTTIQTGELFF,NA,TRBJ2-2,NA,TRBV5-1
TGCAGCGTTGCGGGGACGCGAGAGACCCAGTACTTC,CSVAGTRETQYF,NA,TRBJ2-5,NA,TRBV29-1
TGTGCCAGTAGTCTCGTCGTGGGTAATGAGCAGTTCTTC,CASSLVVGNEQFF,NA,TRBJ2-1,NA,TRBV19
TGCGCCAGCAGCTTGGGTAGGGGGGCCTCCTACAATGAGCAGTTCTTC,CASSLGRGASYNEQFF,once,TRBJ2-1,NA,TRBV5-1
TGTGCCAGCCGAAGGGCCATGAACACTGAAGCTTTCTTT,CASRRAMNTEAFF,NA,TRBJ1-1,NA,TRBV28
TGCGCCAGCAGCTTGTTGGGAGGGACAGGGGGGAACACTGAAGCTTTCTTT,CASSLLGGTGGNTEAFF,NA,TRBJ1-1,TRBD1,TRBV5-1
TGCGCCAGCAGCCACTGGGCTAGCGGGAGAACGGCGGGAGAGCAGTACTTC,CASSHWASGRTAGEQYF,NA,TRBJ2-7,TRBD2,TRBV4-1
TGTGCCAGCAGTGGTAAGGCGGACAGGGAGACCTATCACTATGGCTACACCTTC,CASSGKADRETYHYGYTF,NA,TRBJ1-2,TRBD1,TRBV6-1
TGTGCCTGGAGGGGAGGCAGCGGGCCCCGAAACTATAATTCACCCCTCCACTTT,CAWRGGSGPRNYNSPLHF,NA,TRBJ1-6,NA,TRBV30
TGTGCCAGCTCACTAAACAGGGGGCCGAATACGCAGTATTTT,CASSLNRGPNTQYF,NA,TRBJ2-3,TRBD1,TRBV18
TGCAGCGTTGAGCGGGGGGAGAGGGGCTATGGCTACACCTTC,CSVERGERGYGYTF,NA,TRBJ1-2,NA,TRBV29-1
TGTGCCAGCAGTTTGAGGCCCGGGACAGAAGAGACCCAGTACTTC,CASSLRPGTEETQYF,NA,TRBJ2-5,TRBD1,TRBV28